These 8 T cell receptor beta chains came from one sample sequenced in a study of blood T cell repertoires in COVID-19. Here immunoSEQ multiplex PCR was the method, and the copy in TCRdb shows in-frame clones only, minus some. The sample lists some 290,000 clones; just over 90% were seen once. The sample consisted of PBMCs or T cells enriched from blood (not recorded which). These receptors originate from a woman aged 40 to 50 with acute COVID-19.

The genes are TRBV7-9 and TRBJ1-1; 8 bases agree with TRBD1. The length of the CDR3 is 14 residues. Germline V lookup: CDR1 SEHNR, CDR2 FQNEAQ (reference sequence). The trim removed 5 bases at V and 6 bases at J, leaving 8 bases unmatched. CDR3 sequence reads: CASSPYRGISEAFF. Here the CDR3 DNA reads TGTGCCAGCAGCCCATACAGGGGGATCTCTGAAGCTTTCTTT.

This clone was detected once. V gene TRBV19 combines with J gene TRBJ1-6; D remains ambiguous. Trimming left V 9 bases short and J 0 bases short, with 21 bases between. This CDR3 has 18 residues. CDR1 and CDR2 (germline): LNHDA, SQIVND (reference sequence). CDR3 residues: CASTSSGRLGSYNSPLHF. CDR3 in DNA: TGTGCCAGCACATCCAGCGGAAGACTTGGCTCCTATAATTCACCCCTCCACTTT.

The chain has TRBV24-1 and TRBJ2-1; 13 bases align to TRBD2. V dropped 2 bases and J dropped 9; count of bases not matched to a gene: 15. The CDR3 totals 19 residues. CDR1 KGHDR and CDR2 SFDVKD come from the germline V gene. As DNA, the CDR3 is TGTGCCACCAGTGATTCTCCCGGGACTAGCGGGACTAGTTTCGGTGAGCAGTTCTTC. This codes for CATSDSPGTSGTSFGEQFF.

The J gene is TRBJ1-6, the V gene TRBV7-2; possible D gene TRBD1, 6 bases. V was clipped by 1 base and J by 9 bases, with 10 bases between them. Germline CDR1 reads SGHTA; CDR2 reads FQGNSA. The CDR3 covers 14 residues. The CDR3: CASSLVGQSSPLHF. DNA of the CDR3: TGTGCCAGCAGCTTAGTTGGACAGAGTTCACCCCTCCACTTT.

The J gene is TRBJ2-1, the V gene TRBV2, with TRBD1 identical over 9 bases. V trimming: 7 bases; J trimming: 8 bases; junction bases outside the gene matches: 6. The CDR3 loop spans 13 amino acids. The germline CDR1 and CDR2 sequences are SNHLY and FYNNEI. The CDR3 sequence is CASKGTGIDEQFF. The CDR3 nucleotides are TGTGCCAGCAAGGGGACAGGGATCGATGAGCAGTTCTTC.

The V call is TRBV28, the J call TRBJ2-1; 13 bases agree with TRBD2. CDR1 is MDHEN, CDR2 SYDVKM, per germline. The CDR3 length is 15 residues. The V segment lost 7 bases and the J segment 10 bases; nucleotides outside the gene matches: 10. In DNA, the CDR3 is TGTGCCAGCATGGACACTAGCGGGGGGGCCGAGGAGCAGTTCTTC. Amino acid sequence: CASMDTSGGAEEQFF.

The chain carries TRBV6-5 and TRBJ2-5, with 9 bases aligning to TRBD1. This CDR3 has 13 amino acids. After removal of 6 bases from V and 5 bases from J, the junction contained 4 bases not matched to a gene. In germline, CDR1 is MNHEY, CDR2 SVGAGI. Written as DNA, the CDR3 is TGTGCCAGCAGCCCAGGACAGGGGGAGACCCAGTACTTC. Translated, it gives CASSPGQGETQYF.

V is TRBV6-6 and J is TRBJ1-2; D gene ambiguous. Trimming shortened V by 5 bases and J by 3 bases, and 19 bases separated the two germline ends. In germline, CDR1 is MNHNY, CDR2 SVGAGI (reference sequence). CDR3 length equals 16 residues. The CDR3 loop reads CASSRSGSLPDYGYTF. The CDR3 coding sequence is TGTGCCAGCAGTCGTTCGGGGTCCCTACCGGACTATGGCTACACCTTC.